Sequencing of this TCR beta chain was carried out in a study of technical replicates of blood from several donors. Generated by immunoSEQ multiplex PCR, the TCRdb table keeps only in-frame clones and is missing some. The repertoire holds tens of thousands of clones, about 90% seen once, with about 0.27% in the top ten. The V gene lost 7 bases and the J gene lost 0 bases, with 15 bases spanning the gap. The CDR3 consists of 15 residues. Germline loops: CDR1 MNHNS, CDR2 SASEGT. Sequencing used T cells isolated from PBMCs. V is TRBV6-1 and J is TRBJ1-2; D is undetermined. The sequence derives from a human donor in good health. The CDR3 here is CASTPTANTNYGYTF. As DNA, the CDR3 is TGTGCCAGCACACCCACAGCAAATACTAACTATGGCTACACCTTC.